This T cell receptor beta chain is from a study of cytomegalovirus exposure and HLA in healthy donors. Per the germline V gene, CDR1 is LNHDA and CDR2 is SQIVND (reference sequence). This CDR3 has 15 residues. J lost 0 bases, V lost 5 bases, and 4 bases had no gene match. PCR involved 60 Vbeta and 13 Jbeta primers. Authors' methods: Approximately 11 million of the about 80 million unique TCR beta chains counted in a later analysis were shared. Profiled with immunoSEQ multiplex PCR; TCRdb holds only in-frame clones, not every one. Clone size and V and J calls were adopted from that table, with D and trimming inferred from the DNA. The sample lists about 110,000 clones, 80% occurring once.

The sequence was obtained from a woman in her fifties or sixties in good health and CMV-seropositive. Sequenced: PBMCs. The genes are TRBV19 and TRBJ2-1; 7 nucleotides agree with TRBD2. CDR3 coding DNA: TGTGCCAGTAGTTTGGGGGGGAGCTCCTACAATGAGCAGTTCTTC. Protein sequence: CASSLGGSSYNEQFF.